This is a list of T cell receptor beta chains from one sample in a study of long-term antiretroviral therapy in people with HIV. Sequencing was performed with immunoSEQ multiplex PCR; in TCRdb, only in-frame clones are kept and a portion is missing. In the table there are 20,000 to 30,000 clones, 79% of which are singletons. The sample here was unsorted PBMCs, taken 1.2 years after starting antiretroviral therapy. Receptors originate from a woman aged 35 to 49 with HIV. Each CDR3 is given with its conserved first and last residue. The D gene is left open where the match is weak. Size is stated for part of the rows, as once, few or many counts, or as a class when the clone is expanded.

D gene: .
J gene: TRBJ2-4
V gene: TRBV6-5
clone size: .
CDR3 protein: CASSYSNGNIQYF
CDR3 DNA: TGTGCCAGCAGTTACTCGAACGGGAACATTCAGTACTTC

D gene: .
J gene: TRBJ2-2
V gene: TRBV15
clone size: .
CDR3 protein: CATSGGGDTGELFF
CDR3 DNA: TGTGCCACCAGCGGCGGGGGCGACACCGGGGAGCTGTTTTTT

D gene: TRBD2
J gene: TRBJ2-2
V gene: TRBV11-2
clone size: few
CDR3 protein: CASSGLAGNTGELFF
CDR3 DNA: TGTGCCAGCAGCGGACTAGCGGGTAACACCGGGGAGCTGTTTTTT

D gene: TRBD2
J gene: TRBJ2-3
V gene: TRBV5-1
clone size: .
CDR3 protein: CASSLDSGLSFLTDTQYF
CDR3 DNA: TGCGCCAGCAGCTTGGATAGCGGGCTCTCCTTTTTAACAGATACGCAGTATTTT

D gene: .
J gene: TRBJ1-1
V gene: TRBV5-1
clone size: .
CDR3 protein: CASSFAGPMNTEAFF
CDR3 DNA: TGCGCCAGCAGCTTCGCAGGGCCCATGAACACTGAAGCTTTCTTT

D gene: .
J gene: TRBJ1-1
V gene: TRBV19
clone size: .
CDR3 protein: CASSIGFRGLNTEAFF
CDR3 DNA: TGTGCCAGTAGTATAGGGTTTCGAGGGCTGAACACTGAAGCTTTCTTT

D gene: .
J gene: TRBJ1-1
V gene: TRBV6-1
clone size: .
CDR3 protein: CASSSHTEAFF
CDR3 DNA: TGTGCCAGCAGCTCTCACACTGAAGCTTTCTTT

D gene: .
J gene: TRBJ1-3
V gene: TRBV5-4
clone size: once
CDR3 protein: CASRIQGTGNTIYF
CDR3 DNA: TGTGCCAGCAGGATACAGGGTACTGGAAACACCATATATTTT

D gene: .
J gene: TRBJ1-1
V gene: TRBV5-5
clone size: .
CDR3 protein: CASSWTSDTEAFF
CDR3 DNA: TGTGCCAGCAGCTGGACGTCAGACACTGAAGCTTTCTTT

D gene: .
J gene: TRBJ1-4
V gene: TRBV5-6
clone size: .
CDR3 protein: CASSAGTEKLFF
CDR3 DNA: TGTGCCAGCAGCGCAGGGACCGAAAAACTGTTTTTT

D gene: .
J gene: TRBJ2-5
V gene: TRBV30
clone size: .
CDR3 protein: CAWSVFGEETQYF
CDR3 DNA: TGTGCCTGGAGTGTATTTGGCGAAGAGACCCAGTACTTC

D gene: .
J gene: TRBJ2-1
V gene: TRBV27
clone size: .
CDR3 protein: CASSLDLNEQFF
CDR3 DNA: TGTGCCAGCAGTCTAGACCTGAATGAGCAGTTCTTC

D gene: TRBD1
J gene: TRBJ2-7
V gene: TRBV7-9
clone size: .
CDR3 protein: CASSYPGQGIHEQYF
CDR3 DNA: TGTGCCAGCAGCTACCCGGGACAGGGTATACACGAGCAGTACTTC

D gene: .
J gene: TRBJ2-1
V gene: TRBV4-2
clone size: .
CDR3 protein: CASSQLTVGDEQFF
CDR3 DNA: TGTGCCAGCAGCCAATTGACCGTGGGCGATGAGCAGTTCTTC

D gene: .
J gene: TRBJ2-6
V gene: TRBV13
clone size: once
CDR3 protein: CASSSRDSGANVLTF
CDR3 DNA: TGTGCCAGCAGCTCGAGAGACTCTGGGGCCAACGTCCTGACTTTC

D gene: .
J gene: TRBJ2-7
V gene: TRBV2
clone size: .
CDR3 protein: CASSSSRTYEQYF
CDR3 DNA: TGTGCCAGCAGTTCGAGCAGAACCTACGAGCAGTACTTC

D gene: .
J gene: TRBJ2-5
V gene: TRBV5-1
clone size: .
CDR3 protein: CASSLVVGTDQETQYF
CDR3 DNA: TGCGCCAGCAGCTTGGTGGTGGGGACCGACCAAGAGACCCAGTACTTC

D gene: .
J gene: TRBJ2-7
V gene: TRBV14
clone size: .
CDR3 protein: CASSHPGGREQYF
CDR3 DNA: TGTGCCAGCAGCCATCCAGGGGGGCGCGAGCAGTACTTC

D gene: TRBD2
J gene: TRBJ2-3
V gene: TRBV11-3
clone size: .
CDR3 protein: CAISRGGQTDTQYF
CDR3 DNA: TGTGCCATCTCCCGGGGGGGGCAGACAGATACGCAGTATTTT

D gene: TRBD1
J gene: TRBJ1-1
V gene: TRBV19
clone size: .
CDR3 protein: CASRTGGNTEAFF
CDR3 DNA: TGTGCCAGTAGAACAGGGGGAAACACTGAAGCTTTCTTT

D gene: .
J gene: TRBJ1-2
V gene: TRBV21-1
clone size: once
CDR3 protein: CASNTYNYGYTF
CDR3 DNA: TGTGCCAGCAACACATATAACTATGGCTACACCTTC

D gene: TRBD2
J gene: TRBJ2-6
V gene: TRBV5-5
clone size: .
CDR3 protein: CASSGGGSPGTNVLTF
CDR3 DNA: TGTGCCAGCAGCGGGGGGGGATCCCCTGGGACCAACGTCCTGACTTTC

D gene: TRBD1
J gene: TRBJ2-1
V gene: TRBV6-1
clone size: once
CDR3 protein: CASSAGTAVGDNEQFF
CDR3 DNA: TGTGCCAGCAGTGCCGGGACAGCCGTTGGGGACAATGAGCAGTTCTTC

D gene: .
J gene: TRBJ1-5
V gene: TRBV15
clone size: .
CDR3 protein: CATSRPAQPQHF
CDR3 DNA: TGTGCCACCAGCAGACCCGCTCAGCCCCAGCATTTT

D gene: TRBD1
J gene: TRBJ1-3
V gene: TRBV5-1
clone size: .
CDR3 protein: CASSLYGQGGGSGNTIYF
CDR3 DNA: TGCGCCAGCAGCTTATACGGTCAGGGGGGAGGCTCTGGAAACACCATATATTTT

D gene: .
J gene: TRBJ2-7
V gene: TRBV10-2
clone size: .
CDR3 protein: CATAWTLSYEQYF
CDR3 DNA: TGCGCCACCGCGTGGACACTCTCCTACGAGCAGTACTTC

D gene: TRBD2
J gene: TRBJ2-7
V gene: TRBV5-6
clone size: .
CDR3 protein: CASSLVLAGNEQYF
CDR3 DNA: TGTGCCAGCAGCTTGGTTTTAGCGGGAAACGAGCAGTACTTC

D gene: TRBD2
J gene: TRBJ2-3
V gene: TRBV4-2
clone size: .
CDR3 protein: CASSQPTSGVLTDTQYF
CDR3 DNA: TGTGCCAGCAGCCAACCGACTAGCGGGGTTCTCACAGATACGCAGTATTTT

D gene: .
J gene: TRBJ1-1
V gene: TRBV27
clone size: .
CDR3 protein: CASSRTADRRTEAFF
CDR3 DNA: TGTGCCAGCAGTCGCACCGCCGACAGAAGGACTGAAGCTTTCTTT

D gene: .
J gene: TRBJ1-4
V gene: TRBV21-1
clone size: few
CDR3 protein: CASSKIWPAATNEKLFF
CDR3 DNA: TGTGCCAGCAGCAAAATATGGCCTGCCGCAACTAATGAAAAACTGTTTTTT

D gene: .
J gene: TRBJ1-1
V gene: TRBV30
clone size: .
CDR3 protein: CAWDWGVGMNTEAFF
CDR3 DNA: TGTGCCTGGGATTGGGGGGTAGGCATGAACACTGAAGCTTTCTTT

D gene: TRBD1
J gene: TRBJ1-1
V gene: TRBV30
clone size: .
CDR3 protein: CAWSVEGTEWTEAFF
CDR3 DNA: TGTGCCTGGAGTGTAGAAGGGACAGAATGGACTGAAGCTTTCTTT

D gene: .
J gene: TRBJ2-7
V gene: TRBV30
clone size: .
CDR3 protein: CAWSVPERGYEQYF
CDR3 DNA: TGTGCCTGGAGTGTCCCCGAGAGGGGCTACGAGCAGTACTTC

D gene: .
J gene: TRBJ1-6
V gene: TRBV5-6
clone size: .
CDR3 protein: CASSLVAGGGSPLHF
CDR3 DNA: TGTGCCAGCAGCTTGGTGGCAGGTGGAGGTTCACCCCTCCACTTT

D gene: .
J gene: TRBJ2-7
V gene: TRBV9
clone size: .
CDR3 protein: CASSDEGGYEQYF
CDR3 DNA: TGTGCCAGCAGCGACGAGGGGGGGTACGAGCAGTACTTC

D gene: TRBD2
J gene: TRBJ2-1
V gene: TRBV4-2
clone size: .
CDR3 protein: CASRPRLAGSGYNEQFF
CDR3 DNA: TGTGCCAGCAGGCCCCGTTTAGCGGGATCCGGCTACAATGAGCAGTTCTTC

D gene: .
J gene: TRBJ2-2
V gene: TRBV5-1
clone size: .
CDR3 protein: CASSLAGGRNTGELFF
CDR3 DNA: TGCGCCAGCAGCTTGGCCGGGGGCAGGAACACCGGGGAGCTGTTTTTT

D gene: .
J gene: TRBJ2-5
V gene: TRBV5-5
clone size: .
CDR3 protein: CASSLYGSRETQYF
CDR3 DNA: TGTGCCAGCAGCTTGTATGGGAGTCGAGAGACCCAGTACTTC

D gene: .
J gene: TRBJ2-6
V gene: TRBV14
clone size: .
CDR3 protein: CASSHKGSGANVLTF
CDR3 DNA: TGTGCCAGCAGCCATAAGGGTTCTGGGGCCAACGTCCTGACTTTC

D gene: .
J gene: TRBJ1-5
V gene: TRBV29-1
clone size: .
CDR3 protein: CSVGGGRNQPQHF
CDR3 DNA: TGCAGCGTGGGAGGGGGGCGCAATCAGCCCCAGCATTTT

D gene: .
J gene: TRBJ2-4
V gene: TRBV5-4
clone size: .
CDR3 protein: CASSLRTGGVQAKNIQYF
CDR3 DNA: TGTGCCAGCAGCTTACGGACTGGCGGGGTCCAAGCCAAAAACATTCAGTACTTC

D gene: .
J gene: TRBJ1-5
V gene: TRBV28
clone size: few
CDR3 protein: CASSLGGRNQPQHF
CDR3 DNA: TGTGCCAGCAGTTTGGGGGGAAGAAATCAGCCCCAGCATTTT

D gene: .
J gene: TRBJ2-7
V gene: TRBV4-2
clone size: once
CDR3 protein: CASSQAGYDEQYF
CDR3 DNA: TGTGCCAGCAGCCAAGCCGGGTATGACGAGCAGTACTTC

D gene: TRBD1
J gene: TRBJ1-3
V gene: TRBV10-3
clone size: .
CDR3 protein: CAISESDRASGNTIYF
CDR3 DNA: TGTGCCATCAGTGAGTCGGACAGGGCCTCTGGAAACACCATATATTTT

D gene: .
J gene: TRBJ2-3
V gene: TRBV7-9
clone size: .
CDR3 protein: CASSRTDSTDTQYF
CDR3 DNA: TGTGCCAGCAGTCGGACAGATAGCACAGATACGCAGTATTTT

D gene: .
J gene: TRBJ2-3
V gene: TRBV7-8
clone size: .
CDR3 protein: CASSAFYHAGGTDTQYF
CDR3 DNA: TGTGCCAGCAGCGCATTCTACCACGCTGGGGGCACAGATACGCAGTATTTT

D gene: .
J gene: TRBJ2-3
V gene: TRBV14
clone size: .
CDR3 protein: CASSQGEDTQYF
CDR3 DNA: TGTGCCAGCAGCCAAGGGGAAGATACGCAGTATTTT

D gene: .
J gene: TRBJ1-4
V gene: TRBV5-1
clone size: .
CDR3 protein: CASRDGTGIEKLFF
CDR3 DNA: TGCGCCAGCAGAGATGGTACGGGTATTGAAAAACTGTTTTTT

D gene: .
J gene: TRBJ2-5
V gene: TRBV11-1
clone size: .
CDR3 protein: CASSFAFQETQYF
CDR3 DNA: TGTGCCAGCAGCTTTGCTTTCCAAGAGACCCAGTACTTC

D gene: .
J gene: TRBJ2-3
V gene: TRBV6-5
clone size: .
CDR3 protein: CASRLADTQYF
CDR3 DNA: TGTGCCAGCAGACTCGCAGATACGCAGTATTTT

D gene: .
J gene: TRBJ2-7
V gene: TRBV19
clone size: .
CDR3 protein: CASRPGAETYEQYF
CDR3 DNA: TGTGCCAGTAGACCGGGGGCCGAGACCTACGAGCAGTACTTC

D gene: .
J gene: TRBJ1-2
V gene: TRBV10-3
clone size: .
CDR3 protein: CAISEALALYGYTF
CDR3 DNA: TGTGCCATCAGTGAGGCCCTGGCCCTCTATGGCTACACCTTC

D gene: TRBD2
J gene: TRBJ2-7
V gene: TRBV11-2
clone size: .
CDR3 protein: CASSPHPGLAGQRTYEQYF
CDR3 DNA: TGTGCCAGCAGCCCACACCCGGGACTAGCGGGGCAAAGGACCTACGAGCAGTACTTC

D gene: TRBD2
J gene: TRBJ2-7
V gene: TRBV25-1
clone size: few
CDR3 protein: CASSEFRGVVRYEQYF
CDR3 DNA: TGTGCCAGCAGTGAATTCCGGGGGGTAGTGAGATACGAGCAGTACTTC

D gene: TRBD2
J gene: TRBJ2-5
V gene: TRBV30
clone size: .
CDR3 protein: CAWTPGLAGLSQETQYF
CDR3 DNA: TGTGCCTGGACCCCGGGACTAGCGGGACTATCCCAAGAGACCCAGTACTTC

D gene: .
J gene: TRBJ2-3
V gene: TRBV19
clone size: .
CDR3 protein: CASSWQDSDTQYF
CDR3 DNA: TGTGCCAGTAGTTGGCAGGACTCAGATACGCAGTATTTT